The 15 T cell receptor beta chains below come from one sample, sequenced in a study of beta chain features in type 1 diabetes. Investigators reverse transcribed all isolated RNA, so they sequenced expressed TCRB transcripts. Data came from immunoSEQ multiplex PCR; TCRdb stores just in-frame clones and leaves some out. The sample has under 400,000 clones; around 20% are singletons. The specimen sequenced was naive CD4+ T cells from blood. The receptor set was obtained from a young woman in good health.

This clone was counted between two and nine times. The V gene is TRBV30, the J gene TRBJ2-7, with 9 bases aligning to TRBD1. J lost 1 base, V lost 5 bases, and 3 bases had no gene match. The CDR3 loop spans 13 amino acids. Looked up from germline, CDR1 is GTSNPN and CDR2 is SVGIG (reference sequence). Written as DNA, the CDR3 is TGTGCCTGGGGACAGGGGCTTTCCTACGAGCAGTACTTC. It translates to CAWGQGLSYEQYF.

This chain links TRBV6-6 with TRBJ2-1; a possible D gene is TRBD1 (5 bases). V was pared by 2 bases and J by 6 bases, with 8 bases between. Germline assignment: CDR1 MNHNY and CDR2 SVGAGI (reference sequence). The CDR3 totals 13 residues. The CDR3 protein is CASSYGQTNEQFF. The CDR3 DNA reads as TGTGCCAGCAGTTACGGACAAACCAATGAGCAGTTCTTC.

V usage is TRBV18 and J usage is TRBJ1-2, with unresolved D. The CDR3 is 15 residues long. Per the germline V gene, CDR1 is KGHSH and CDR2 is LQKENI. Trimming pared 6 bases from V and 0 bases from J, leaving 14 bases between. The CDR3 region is CASSPGGGANYGYTF. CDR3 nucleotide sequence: TGTGCCAGCTCTCCGGGAGGCGGAGCTAACTATGGCTACACCTTC. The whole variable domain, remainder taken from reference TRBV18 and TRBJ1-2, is NAGVMQNPRHLVRRRGQEARLRCSPMKGHSHVYWYRQLPEEGLKFMVYLQKENIIDESGMPKERFSAEFPKEGPSILRIQQVVRGDSAAYFCASSPGGGANYGYTFGSGTRLTVV.

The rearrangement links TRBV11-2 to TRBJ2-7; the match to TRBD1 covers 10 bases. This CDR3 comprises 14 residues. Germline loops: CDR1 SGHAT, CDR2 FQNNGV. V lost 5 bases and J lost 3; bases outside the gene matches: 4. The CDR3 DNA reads TGTGCCAGCAGCCTGGGACAGGGGATCTACGAGCAGTACTTC. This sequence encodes CASSLGQGIYEQYF.

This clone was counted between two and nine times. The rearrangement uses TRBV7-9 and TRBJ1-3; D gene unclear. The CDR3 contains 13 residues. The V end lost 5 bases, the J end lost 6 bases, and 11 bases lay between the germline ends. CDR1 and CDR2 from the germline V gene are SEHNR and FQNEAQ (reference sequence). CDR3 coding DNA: TGTGCCAGCAGCCTGACATTTACAAACACCATATATTTT. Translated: CASSLTFTNTIYF.

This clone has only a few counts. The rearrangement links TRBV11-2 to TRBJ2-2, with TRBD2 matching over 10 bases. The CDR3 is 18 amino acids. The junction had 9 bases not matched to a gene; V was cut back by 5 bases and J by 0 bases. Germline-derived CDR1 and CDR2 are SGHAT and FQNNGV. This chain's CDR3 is CASSPSWGLATNTGELFF. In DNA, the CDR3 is TGTGCCAGCAGCCCTTCCTGGGGACTAGCGACGAACACCGGGGAGCTGTTTTTT. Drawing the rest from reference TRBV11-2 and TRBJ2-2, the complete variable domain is EAGVAQSPRYKIIEKRQSVAFWCNPISGHATLYWYQQILGQGPKLLIQFQNNGVVDDSQLPKDRFSAERLKGVDSTLKIQPAKLEDSAVYLCASSPSWGLATNTGELFFGEGSRLTVL.

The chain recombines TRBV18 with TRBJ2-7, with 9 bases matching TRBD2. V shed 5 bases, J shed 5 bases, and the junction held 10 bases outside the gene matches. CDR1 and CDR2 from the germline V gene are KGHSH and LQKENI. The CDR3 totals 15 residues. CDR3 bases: TGTGCCAGCTCATTAGCGGGAGAAAGCAGGGACGAGCAGTACTTC. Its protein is CASSLAGESRDEQYF.

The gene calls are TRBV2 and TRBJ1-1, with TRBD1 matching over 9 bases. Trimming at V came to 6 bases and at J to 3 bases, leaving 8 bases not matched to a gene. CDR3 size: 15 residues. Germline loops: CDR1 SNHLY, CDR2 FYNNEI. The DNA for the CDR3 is TGTGCCAGCAGCGATACAGGGGGCGGATACACTGAAGCTTTCTTT. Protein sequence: CASSDTGGGYTEAFF.

The CDR3 coding sequence is TGTGCCAGCAGCTCCGGGACTAGCGGGAGTACCGGGGAGCTGTTTTTT. Encoded protein: CASSSGTSGSTGELFF. V usage is TRBV7-9 and J usage is TRBJ2-2, with 14 nucleotides matching TRBD2. Germline CDR1 SEHNR, CDR2 FQNEAQ (reference sequence). The CDR3 runs to 16 residues. V was pared by 4 bases and J by 5 bases, with 3 bases of the junction left unmatched.

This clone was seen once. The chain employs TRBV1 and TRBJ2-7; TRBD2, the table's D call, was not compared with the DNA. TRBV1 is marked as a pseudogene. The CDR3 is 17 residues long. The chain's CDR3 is CTHRSRYSGRAGNEQYF. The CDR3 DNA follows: TGCACGCACCGAAGCCGGTATAGCGGGAGGGCCGGAAACGAGCAGTACTTC.

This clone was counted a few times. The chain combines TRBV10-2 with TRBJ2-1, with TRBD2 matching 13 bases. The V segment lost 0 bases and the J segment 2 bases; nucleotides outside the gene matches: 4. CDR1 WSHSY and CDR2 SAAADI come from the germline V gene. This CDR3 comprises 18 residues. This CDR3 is CASSESRTSGRPYNEQFF. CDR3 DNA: TGCGCCAGCAGTGAGTCGCGGACTAGCGGGAGACCCTACAATGAGCAGTTCTTC.

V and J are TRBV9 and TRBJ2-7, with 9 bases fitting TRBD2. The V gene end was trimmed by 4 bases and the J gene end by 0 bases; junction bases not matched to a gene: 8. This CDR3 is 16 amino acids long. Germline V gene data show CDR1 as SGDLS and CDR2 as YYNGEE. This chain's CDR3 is CASSPRGLANSYEQYF. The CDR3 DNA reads TGTGCCAGCAGCCCCCGGGGACTAGCAAACTCCTACGAGCAGTACTTC.

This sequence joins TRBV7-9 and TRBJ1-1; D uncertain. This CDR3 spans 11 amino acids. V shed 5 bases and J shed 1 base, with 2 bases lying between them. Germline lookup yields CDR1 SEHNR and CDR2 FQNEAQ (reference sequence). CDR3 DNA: TGTGCCAGCAGCCAGAACACTGAAGCTTTCTTT. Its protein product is CASSQNTEAFF.

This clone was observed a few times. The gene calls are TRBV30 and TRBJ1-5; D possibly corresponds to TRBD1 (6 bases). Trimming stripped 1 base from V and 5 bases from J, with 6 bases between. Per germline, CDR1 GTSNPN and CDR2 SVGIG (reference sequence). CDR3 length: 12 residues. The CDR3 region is CAWSGQDQPQHF. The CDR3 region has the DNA TGTGCCTGGAGTGGACAGGATCAGCCCCAGCATTTT.

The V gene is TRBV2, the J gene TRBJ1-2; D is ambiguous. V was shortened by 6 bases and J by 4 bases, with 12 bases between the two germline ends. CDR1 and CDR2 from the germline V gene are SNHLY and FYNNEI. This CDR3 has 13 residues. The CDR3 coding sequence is TGTGCCAGCAGGTTACTCCCGCGCTATGGCTACACCTTC. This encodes CASRLLPRYGYTF.